The 27 T cell receptor beta chains reported below all come from one sample, sequenced in a study of blood T cell repertoires in COVID-19. TCRdb's table, derived via immunoSEQ multiplex PCR, lists solely in-frame clones and lacks some. The top ten hold around 4.5% of the sample, which has around 450,000 clones, more than 85% seen once. The sample taken for sequencing was peripheral blood. The origin of the receptors is a woman aged 25 to 39 with acute or convalescent COVID-19.

This sequence joins TRBV24-1 and TRBJ1-2, with TRBD1 matching over 8 bases. Losses at the gene ends were 4 bases for V and 8 bases for J; bases not matched to a gene: 17. The CDR3 covers 17 residues. Germline V gives CDR1 KGHDR, CDR2 SFDVKD. As DNA, the CDR3 is TGTGCCACCAGTGACCGTGCCGCTGGACAGGGTTACGACGGCTACACCTTC. As protein: CATSDRAAGQGYDGYTF.

J is TRBJ2-7 and V is TRBV27; 9 bases are a match to TRBD2. CDR1 and CDR2 from the germline V gene are MNHEY and SMNVEV (reference sequence). The V and J ends lost 4 bases and 5 bases, in that order; junction bases with no gene match: 6. CDR3 length: 14 residues. For the CDR3, the DNA is TGTGCCAGCAGTTCGGGGCTAGCGGGAAACGAGCAGTACTTC. It is translated as CASSSGLAGNEQYF.

The chain is built from TRBV28 and TRBJ1-2; 7 nucleotides line up with TRBD1. Germline-derived CDR1 and CDR2 are MDHEN and SYDVKM. CDR3 length: 16 amino acids. J was trimmed by 5 bases and V by 4 bases; bases with no gene match: 13. The CDR3 coding sequence is TGTGCCAGCAGTTCCCCCCACAGGGGTGAGTCGTATGGCTACACCTTC. It translates to CASSSPHRGESYGYTF.

This rearrangement joins TRBV5-1 to TRBJ1-6, with 9 nucleotides matching TRBD1. This CDR3 spans 14 amino acids. CDR1 is SGHRS, CDR2 YFSETQ, per germline. J was trimmed by 12 bases and V by 0 bases; bases with no gene match: 4. The CDR3 reads CASSLATGGEPLHF. The CDR3 DNA reads TGCGCCAGCAGCTTGGCAACAGGGGGCGAACCCCTCCACTTT.

The gene calls are TRBV19 and TRBJ2-1, with 10 bases aligning to TRBD2. V dropped 7 bases and J dropped 3; count of bases not matched to a gene: 6. This CDR3 is built from 15 residues. The germline V gene has CDR1 LNHDA and CDR2 SQIVND (reference sequence). This chain's CDR3 is CASKALAGDYNEQFF. CDR3 in DNA: TGTGCCAGTAAGGCTCTAGCGGGGGACTACAATGAGCAGTTCTTC.

The count of this clone is one. The rearrangement joins TRBV5-6 to TRBJ2-7, with D maybe TRBD1 (5 bases). Germline V gene data show CDR1 as SGHDT and CDR2 as YYEEEE. The CDR3 has 16 amino acids. The V gene lost 4 bases and the J gene lost 3 bases, with 20 bases spanning the gap. The CDR3 reads CASSIPQGKTHYEQYF. The CDR3 nucleotides are TGTGCCAGCAGCATCCCTCAGGGTAAAACTCACTACGAGCAGTACTTC.

V gene TRBV28 combines with J gene TRBJ2-7; 10 bases map to TRBD2. The CDR3 sequence is 14 residues long. Trimming at V came to 6 bases and at J to 0 bases, leaving 2 bases not matched to a gene. CDR1 and CDR2 from the germline V gene are MDHEN and SYDVKM. CDR3 residues: CASRTSGPSYEQYF. The CDR3 coding sequence is TGTGCCAGCAGGACTAGCGGGCCCTCCTACGAGCAGTACTTC.

The V gene is TRBV6-4, the J gene TRBJ2-5, with TRBD2 identical over 12 bases. Germline trimming cut 1 base from V and 3 bases from J; bases unmatched to any gene: 18. Germline values: CDR1 MRHNA, CDR2 SNTAGT. The CDR3 is 21 residues long. This CDR3 is CASSDCLAGGIMQETKETQYF. The CDR3 nucleotides read TGTGCCAGCAGTGACTGTCTAGCGGGGGGGATCATGCAAGAGACCAAAGAGACCCAGTACTTC.

This chain uses TRBV19 with TRBJ2-7, with TRBD1 as a possible D gene (5 bases). Looked up from germline, CDR1 is LNHDA and CDR2 is SQIVND (reference sequence). The CDR3 extends over 14 amino acids. Trimming shortened V by 5 bases and J by 1 base, and 12 bases separated the two germline ends. CDR3 DNA: TGTGCCAGTAGTCCTCGTGCAGGGTCCTACGAGCAGTACTTC. It yields the protein CASSPRAGSYEQYF.

The CDR3, as DNA: TGTGCCAGCAGCACTTTGGGGTTTAGCGGCACCTCCTACGAGCAGTACTTC. This sequence encodes CASSTLGFSGTSYEQYF. The chain recombines TRBV2 with TRBJ2-7; the D gene is possibly TRBD2 (6 bases). Germline-derived CDR1 and CDR2 are SNHLY and FYNNEI. The CDR3 is 17 residues long. V lost 6 bases and J lost 0, with 21 bases in between.

The rearrangement joins TRBV19 to TRBJ1-1; maybe TRBD1 (6 bases). In germline, CDR1 is LNHDA, CDR2 SQIVND (reference sequence). Trimming shortened V by 7 bases and J by 3 bases, and 12 bases separated the two germline ends. The CDR3 length is 13 residues. The CDR3 nucleotides read TGTGCCAGTACCCGGGACAAATACACTGAAGCTTTCTTT. Its protein is CASTRDKYTEAFF.

The chain carries TRBV12-5 and TRBJ1-4, with TRBD1 identical over 7 bases. Trimming took 0 bases from V and 8 from J; bases not matched to a gene: 6. The V gene's germline CDR1 is LGHNT and CDR2 FRNRAP. The CDR3 length is 15 residues. CDR3 nucleotides: TGTGCTAGTGGTTTGGTAGGGGGCAGGGGCGAAAAACTGTTTTTT. This gives the protein CASGLVGGRGEKLFF.

V gene TRBV27 combines with J gene TRBJ1-5, with TRBD1 matching 8 bases. CDR1 and CDR2 from the germline V gene are MNHEY and SMNVEV (reference sequence). CDR3 length: 15 residues. The J segment lost 6 bases and the V segment lost 6 bases, leaving 10 bases of the junction unmatched. The CDR3 loop is CASRQDQGAGQPQHF. In DNA, the CDR3 is TGTGCCAGCAGGCAAGACCAGGGGGCGGGTCAGCCCCAGCATTTT.

The gene calls are TRBV24-1 and TRBJ1-4; no reliable D call. V was cut by 12 bases and J by 5 bases, with 9 bases left in between. Germline CDR1 is KGHDR and CDR2 is SFDVKD. The CDR3 is 11 amino acids. CDR3 bases: TGTGCCCCAGGAGGAAATGAAAAACTGTTTTTT. This encodes CAPGGNEKLFF.

V usage is TRBV13 and J usage is TRBJ2-7; 9 nucleotides line up with TRBD1. Trimming at V came to 4 bases and at J to 3 bases, leaving 7 bases not matched to a gene. Germline lookup yields CDR1 PRHDT and CDR2 FYEKMQ (reference sequence). The length of the CDR3 is 15 residues. The CDR3 loop reads CASSSSGTGFYEQYF. The DNA of the CDR3 is TGTGCCAGCAGCTCTTCCGGGACAGGGTTCTACGAGCAGTACTTC.

The rearrangement links TRBV24-1 to TRBJ1-2; D gene uncertain. CDR1 is KGHDR, CDR2 SFDVKD, per germline. The CDR3 totals 12 residues. With 9 bases removed from V and 4 bases from J, the gap between germline ends came to 11 bases. The CDR3 DNA reads as TGTGCCACCGGCGGGGAAGGCTATGGCTACACCTTC. Its translation is CATGGEGYGYTF.

The chain uses TRBV6-6 and TRBJ2-2; TRBD1 matches 7 bases. The trim removed 5 bases at V and 1 base at J, leaving 4 bases unmatched. CDR3 size: 15 residues. Germline V lookup: CDR1 MNHNY, CDR2 SVGAGI (reference sequence). The CDR3 coding sequence is TGTGCCAGCAGTCCCGGGACAGTGAACACCGGGGAGCTGTTTTTT. As protein: CASSPGTVNTGELFF.

The V and J genes are TRBV14 and TRBJ2-2; 8 bases are a match to TRBD2. V lost 4 bases, J lost 7 bases, and 11 bases stayed unmatched. This CDR3 contains 16 residues. Per germline, CDR1 SGHDN and CDR2 FVKESK. Here the CDR3 DNA reads TGTGCCAGCAGCCGCGGACTAGCAAAGATCGACGGGGAGCTGTTTTTT. Translation gives CASSRGLAKIDGELFF.

This chain connects TRBV28 to TRBJ2-1, with 7 bases matching TRBD1. Germline V gene lookup returns CDR1 MDHEN and CDR2 SYDVKM. With 11 bases clipped from V and 6 bases from J, the junction kept 13 bases outside the gene matches. The CDR3 is 14 amino acids. The DNA of the CDR3 is TGTGCCGGTCGGACCGGGACAGATTCCAATGAGCAGTTCTTC. Its translation is CAGRTGTDSNEQFF.

The chain employs TRBV28 and TRBJ2-7; 9 bases fit TRBD1. Germline V CDR1 and CDR2: MDHEN, SYDVKM. The J segment lost 3 bases and the V segment lost 2 bases, leaving 5 bases of the junction unmatched. This CDR3 has 15 residues. In DNA, the CDR3 is TGTGCCAGCAGTTTACAACGGACAGGGGTCTACGAGCAGTACTTC. It codes for CASSLQRTGVYEQYF.

V gene TRBV5-1 combines with J gene TRBJ2-7; 7 nucleotides match TRBD1. Looked up from germline, CDR1 is SGHRS and CDR2 is YFSETQ. The CDR3 is 14 residues long. V trimming: 3 bases; J trimming: 4 bases; junction bases outside the gene matches: 7. The CDR3 nucleotides read TGCGCCAGCAGCTACAGGGGAGTTGGGTACGAGCAGTACTTC. This gives the protein CASSYRGVGYEQYF. The variable domain in full, with the rest retrieved from reference TRBV5-1 and TRBJ2-7, is KAGVTQTPRYLIKTRGQQVTLSCSPISGHRSVSWYQQTPGQGLQFLFEYFSETQRNKGNFPGRFSGRQFSNSRSEMNVSTLELGDSALYLCASSYRGVGYEQYFGPGTRLTVT.

V gene TRBV5-1 combines with J gene TRBJ1-2; no firm D call. Trimming removed 3 bases from V and 2 bases from J, with 5 bases in between. This CDR3 comprises 12 residues. Germline CDR1 reads SGHRS; CDR2 reads YFSETQ. This chain's CDR3 is CASSSSNYGYTF. CDR3 bases: TGCGCCAGCAGCTCGTCCAACTATGGCTACACCTTC. The whole variable domain, remainder taken from reference TRBV5-1 and TRBJ1-2, is KAGVTQTPRYLIKTRGQQVTLSCSPISGHRSVSWYQQTPGQGLQFLFEYFSETQRNKGNFPGRFSGRQFSNSRSEMNVSTLELGDSALYLCASSSSNYGYTFGSGTRLTVV.

This sequence joins TRBV5-6 and TRBJ2-3; 8 bases line up with TRBD1. V lost 0 bases and J lost 4; bases outside the gene matches: 10. Germline-derived CDR1 and CDR2 are SGHDT and YYEEEE. The CDR3 extends over 17 amino acids. CDR3 sequence (DNA): TGTGCCAGCAGCTTGGTCTGGACAGGGTTAAGCGCAGATACGCAGTATTTT. It is translated as CASSLVWTGLSADTQYF.

This chain links TRBV18 with TRBJ2-5; D uncertain. V was cut by 6 bases and J by 5 bases, with 13 bases left in between. CDR3 length: 13 amino acids. The germline gives CDR1 KGHSH, CDR2 LQKENI. CDR3 in amino acids: CASSNQRYETQYF. The CDR3 region has the DNA TGTGCCAGCTCCAACCAGCGTTATGAGACCCAGTACTTC.

The CDR3 bases are TGTGCCATTTCAAGGTCCCTAGGGGGTATCACAGATACGCAGTATTTT. It encodes CAISRSLGGITDTQYF. This chain connects TRBV2 to TRBJ2-3; tentatively, D is TRBD1 (6 bases). This CDR3 has 16 residues. V was pared by 10 bases and J by 2 bases, with 22 bases between. Germline CDR1 reads SNHLY; CDR2 reads FYNNEI.

This chain connects TRBV6-5 to TRBJ2-7; 7 nucleotides match TRBD1. Losses at the gene ends were 10 bases for V and 4 bases for J; bases not matched to a gene: 4. CDR3 size: 11 residues. Germline V CDR1 and CDR2: MNHEY, SVGAGI. In DNA, the CDR3 is TGTGCCACCAGACAGGGTTACGAGCAGTACTTC. It is translated as CATRQGYEQYF.

The genes are TRBV2 and TRBJ2-2; TRBD2 matches at 14 bases. CDR3 length equals 16 residues. Trimming cost V 6 bases and J 5 bases; bases outside gene matches: 5. Looked up from germline, CDR1 is SNHLY and CDR2 is FYNNEI. CDR3 nucleotides: TGTGCCAGCAGGGGACTAGCGGGGGCAGGAACCGGGGAGCTGTTTTTT. Amino acid sequence: CASRGLAGAGTGELFF.